This entry concerns a single T cell receptor beta chain. Its antigen is currently unknown. These data are taken from a study of cytomegalovirus exposure and HLA in healthy donors. Regarding the study as a whole: Sequencing had likely introduced a cluster of highly shared sequence variants as an artifact. Later on, a genetic analysis was performed. It linked a missense variant in DCLRE1C with V- and J-gene trimming of TCR beta. Common viral pathogens (according to a later analysis) appeared linked to several of the most significant clusters. Some V segments (TRBV6-2 and TRBV6-3 among them) were excluded as indistinguishable.

CDR3 length equals 13 residues. Germline CDR1 is MNHNS and CDR2 is SASEGT. Trimming removed 6 bases at V and 6 bases at J, with 13 bases between. The primer mix had 60 Vbeta and 13 Jbeta primers. Measured with immunoSEQ multiplex PCR; TCRdb has only the in-frame clones, and not every one. The sample lists approximately 150,000 clones; about 84% were seen once. This chain links TRBV6-1 with TRBJ2-3; D is possibly TRBD1 (7 bases). Sequencing was done on a sample of PBMCs. This clonotype was obtained from a man aged 45-65 years in good health and CMV-seropositive. This chain's CDR3 is CASSLTGRDTQYF. In DNA form, the CDR3 reads TGTGCCAGCAGCTTGACAGGGAGGGATACGCAGTATTTT.